These T cell receptor beta chains were read from a single sample in a study of PD-1 blockade in classical Hodgkin lymphoma. Profiled with immunoSEQ multiplex PCR; TCRdb holds only in-frame clones, not every one. The profile shows 20,000 or so clones, approximately 82% of them singletons. The sample consisted of CD4+ T cells from blood, taken before the fourth cycle of nivolumab. The receptors originated from a human donor with classical Hodgkin lymphoma. CDR3s include the opening cysteine and the closing phenylalanine or tryptophan. D genes are given only for firm matches. Part of the rows lack a size; the others show once, few, many or a class for expanded clones.

16	TRBJ2-1	TRBV19	-	TRBD2	CASSIVRGGGYNEQFF	TGTGCCAGTAGTATAGTCCGGGGCGGGGGATACAATGAGCAGTTCTTC
14	TRBJ2-1	TRBV4-1	-	-	CASSHPNSYNEQFF	TGCGCCAGCAGCCACCCGAACTCCTACAATGAGCAGTTCTTC
13	TRBJ1-4	TRBV18	-	-	CASSPSNDEKLFF	TGTGCCAGCTCACCAAGCAATGATGAAAAACTGTTTTTT
18	TRBJ1-3	TRBV5-1	-	TRBD1	CASSPAPGQGGIGNTIYF	TGCGCCAGCAGCCCGGCGCCGGGACAGGGAGGTATCGGAAACACCATATATTTT
14	TRBJ1-2	TRBV27	-	-	CASKPGAANYGYTF	TGTGCCAGCAAACCAGGGGCAGCTAACTATGGCTACACCTTC
14	TRBJ1-1	TRBV5-4	-	TRBD1	CASSLGGGNTEAFF	TGTGCCAGCAGCTTAGGGGGCGGGAACACTGAAGCTTTCTTT
14	TRBJ2-7	TRBV28	-	-	CASSFRPGLGEQYF	TGTGCCAGCAGTTTCCGCCCCGGGTTAGGCGAGCAGTACTTC
15	TRBJ2-1	TRBV5-1	-	TRBD2	CASSLGAGAGHEQFF	TGCGCCAGCAGCTTGGGAGCGGGAGCAGGACATGAGCAGTTCTTC
10	TRBJ1-5	TRBV6-1	-	-	CASSESRAHF	TGTGCCAGCAGTGAAAGCCGGGCTCATTTT
14	TRBJ2-1	TRBV7-2	-	TRBD1	CASSRTGAGREQFF	TGTGCCAGCAGCCGGACAGGGGCGGGGCGAGAGCAGTTCTTC
15	TRBJ2-1	TRBV6-1	-	-	CASSEQPRLAYEQFF	TGTGCCAGCAGTGAACAGCCTAGACTTGCATATGAGCAGTTCTTC
18	TRBJ2-3	TRBV5-6	-	TRBD2	CASSPKGLAGVLSDTQYF	TGTGCCAGCAGCCCGAAGGGACTAGCGGGAGTCTTATCAGATACGCAGTATTTT
15	TRBJ2-6	TRBV14	-	-	CASSPPWAGANVLTF	TGTGCCAGCAGCCCTCCCTGGGCTGGGGCCAACGTCCTGACTTTC
14	TRBJ2-7	TRBV5-5	-	TRBD1	CASSLGQNPYEQYF	TGTGCCAGCAGCCTGGGACAGAATCCCTACGAGCAGTACTTC
14	TRBJ1-4	TRBV18	-	-	CASSPLGEGEKLFF	TGTGCCAGCTCACCTCTGGGGGAAGGTGAAAAACTGTTTTTT
15	TRBJ2-3	TRBV30	-	TRBD1	CAWSDRDRRSDTQYF	TGTGCCTGGAGTGACCGGGACAGGCGATCAGATACGCAGTATTTT
11	TRBJ2-1	TRBV28	-	-	CASSSSVEQFF	TGTGCCAGCAGTTCTAGCGTCGAGCAGTTCTTC
11	TRBJ2-1	TRBV27	-	-	CASRKNNEQFF	TGTGCCAGCAGAAAGAATAATGAGCAGTTCTTC
15	TRBJ2-1	TRBV7-9	few	TRBD2	CASSRTSGWGNEQFF	TGTGCCAGCAGCCGTACTAGCGGGTGGGGCAATGAGCAGTTCTTC
13	TRBJ2-7	TRBV9	-	TRBD1	CASSARDSYEQYF	TGTGCCAGCAGCGCCCGGGACAGCTACGAGCAGTACTTC
13	TRBJ1-1	TRBV18	-	-	CASSPGPNTEAFF	TGTGCCAGCTCACCGGGACCCAATACTGAAGCTTTCTTT
15	TRBJ1-1	TRBV7-6	-	-	CASSLEGHPNTEAFF	TGTGCCAGCAGCTTAGAGGGACACCCGAACACTGAAGCTTTCTTT
14	TRBJ2-5	TRBV7-2	once	-	CASSLAGAQETQYF	TGTGCCAGCAGCTTGGCCGGGGCCCAGGAGACCCAGTACTTC
15	TRBJ2-4	TRBV19	-	TRBD1	CASSIGTGGRNIQYF	TGTGCCAGTAGTATTGGGACAGGGGGGCGGAACATTCAGTACTTC
13	TRBJ2-3	TRBV11-3	-	-	CASSLGGTDTQYF	TGTGCCAGCAGCTTAGGGGGAACAGATACGCAGTATTTT
17	TRBJ2-7	TRBV19	-	TRBD2	CASSPWTSGNRFYEQYF	TGTGCCAGTAGTCCCTGGACTAGCGGGAATAGGTTCTACGAGCAGTACTTC
13	TRBJ1-1	TRBV6-1	few	-	CASSEAQGSGAFF	TGTGCCAGCAGTGAAGCCCAGGGAAGTGGAGCTTTCTTT
17	TRBJ2-1	TRBV9	-	TRBD2	CASSVDFRASGDNEQFF	TGTGCCAGCAGCGTAGATTTCAGGGCTAGCGGAGACAATGAGCAGTTCTTC
16	TRBJ2-1	TRBV7-9	-	TRBD2	CASRKYTSGRNNEQFF	TGTGCCAGCAGAAAATACACTAGCGGGAGAAACAATGAGCAGTTCTTC
16	TRBJ2-3	TRBV29-1	-	-	CSVEEVSYLTTDTQYF	TGCAGCGTTGAGGAAGTGTCCTATCTTACTACAGATACGCAGTATTTT
13	TRBJ2-1	TRBV6-6	-	TRBD2	CASSPGGAGVLFF	TGTGCCAGCAGCCCCGGTGGAGCGGGAGTCTTATTCTTC
14	TRBJ2-2	TRBV6-6	-	-	CASSYLPVSGELFF	TGTGCCAGCAGTTACCTCCCGGTCAGCGGGGAGCTGTTTTTT
13	TRBJ1-1	TRBV27	-	-	CASRFRGATEAFF	TGTGCCAGCAGATTCAGGGGAGCCACTGAAGCTTTCTTT
15	TRBJ2-5	TRBV7-9	-	TRBD2	CASSLGLALQETQYF	TGTGCCAGCAGCTTGGGACTAGCGCTCCAAGAGACCCAGTACTTC
15	TRBJ2-2	TRBV4-2	-	-	CASSQDQRSTGELFF	TGTGCCAGCAGCCAAGATCAAAGATCCACCGGGGAGCTGTTTTTT
15	TRBJ1-2	TRBV27	-	TRBD1	CASSLLGQVNYGYTF	TGTGCCAGCAGTTTATTGGGACAGGTTAACTATGGCTACACCTTC
16	TRBJ2-1	TRBV4-1	-	TRBD2	CASSRRAAGEYNEQFF	TGCGCCAGCAGCCGACGTGCGGCGGGGGAATACAATGAGCAGTTCTTC
17	TRBJ2-1	TRBV7-8	-	-	CASSIVRPGLQLTEQFF	TGTGCCAGCAGTATTGTCCGACCGGGACTGCAACTTACTGAGCAGTTCTTC
16	TRBJ1-4	TRBV28	-	-	CASSLQGRATNEKLFF	TGTGCCAGCAGTTTGCAGGGGAGGGCAACTAATGAAAAACTGTTTTTT
16	TRBJ2-7	TRBV27	-	TRBD1	CASSLSIGQAFYEQYF	TGTGCCAGCAGTTTATCGATTGGACAGGCCTTCTACGAGCAGTACTTC
16	TRBJ1-2	TRBV28	-	TRBD1	CASRESGTGVVGGYTF	TGTGCCAGCAGGGAGTCCGGGACAGGGGTTGTTGGAGGCTACACCTTC
13	TRBJ1-3	TRBV10-3	few	TRBD1	CAISTGDRNTIYF	TGTGCCATCAGCACAGGGGATCGGAACACCATATATTTT
15	TRBJ2-7	TRBV2	once	-	CASSPPPPGTYEQYF	TGTGCCAGCAGTCCACCTCCACCGGGAACATACGAGCAGTACTTC
13	TRBJ2-1	TRBV18	few	-	CASSGQAHNEQFF	TGTGCCAGCTCAGGGCAGGCGCACAATGAGCAGTTCTTC
17	TRBJ1-6	TRBV18	-	-	CASSYGTGSLNNSPLHF	TGTGCCAGCTCATACGGAACAGGGAGCCTTAATAATTCACCCCTCCACTTT
13	TRBJ2-4	TRBV29-1	-	TRBD1	CSTAGGAKNIQYF	TGCAGCACTGCAGGGGGAGCCAAAAACATTCAGTACTTC
15	TRBJ2-1	TRBV28	-	TRBD2	CASSPGTSPYNEQFF	TGTGCCAGCAGTCCGGGGACTAGCCCCTACAATGAGCAGTTCTTC
15	TRBJ2-7	TRBV4-1	-	-	CASSQDSSRGYEQYF	TGCGCCAGCAGCCAAGATTCGAGCAGGGGATACGAGCAGTACTTC
13	TRBJ2-1	TRBV19	-	-	CAIRSRGAVEQFF	TGTGCCATCAGGTCCCGCGGGGCGGTTGAGCAGTTCTTC
15	TRBJ2-3	TRBV18	-	TRBD1	CASSPRTGGADTQYF	TGTGCCAGCTCACCAAGGACAGGGGGCGCAGATACGCAGTATTTT
16	TRBJ2-5	TRBV5-1	once	-	CASSLASDTLQETQYF	TGCGCCAGCAGCTTGGCCTCAGACACCCTACAAGAGACCCAGTACTTC
14	TRBJ2-7	TRBV28	-	-	CASSPGTPPYEQYF	TGTGCCAGCAGCCCCGGGACACCTCCCTACGAGCAGTACTTC
19	TRBJ2-3	TRBV14	-	TRBD2	CASSQSIPGLAGNTDTQYF	TGTGCCAGCAGCCAATCCATCCCGGGGCTAGCGGGGAACACAGATACGCAGTATTTT
18	TRBJ2-4	TRBV19	-	-	CASSTRPMAAVSKNIQYF	TGTGCCAGTAGTACCCGACCGATGGCGGCCGTGTCCAAAAACATTCAGTACTTC
14	TRBJ1-3	TRBV18	-	-	CASSPPRYLDTIYF	TGTGCCAGCTCACCACCGAGGTATCTGGACACCATATATTTT
15	TRBJ2-7	TRBV18	-	TRBD1	CASSPTQGSSYEQYF	TGTGCCAGCTCACCTACACAGGGGAGCTCCTACGAGCAGTACTTC
15	TRBJ1-6	TRBV5-1	-	-	CASSLVGRENSPLHF	TGCGCCAGCAGCTTGGTAGGCAGAGAAAATTCACCCCTCCACTTT